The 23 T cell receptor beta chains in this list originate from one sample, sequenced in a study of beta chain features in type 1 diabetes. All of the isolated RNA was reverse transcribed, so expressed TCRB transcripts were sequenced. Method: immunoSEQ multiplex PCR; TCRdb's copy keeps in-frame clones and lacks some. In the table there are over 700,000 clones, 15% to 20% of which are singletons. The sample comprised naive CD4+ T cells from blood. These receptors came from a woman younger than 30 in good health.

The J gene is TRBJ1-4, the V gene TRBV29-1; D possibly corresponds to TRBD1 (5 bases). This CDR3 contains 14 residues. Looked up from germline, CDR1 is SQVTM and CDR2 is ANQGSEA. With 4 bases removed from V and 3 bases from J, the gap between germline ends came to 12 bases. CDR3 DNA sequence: TGCAGCGTTGGGGGGAGAGGGTCTAATGAAAAACTGTTTTTT. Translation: CSVGGRGSNEKLFF.

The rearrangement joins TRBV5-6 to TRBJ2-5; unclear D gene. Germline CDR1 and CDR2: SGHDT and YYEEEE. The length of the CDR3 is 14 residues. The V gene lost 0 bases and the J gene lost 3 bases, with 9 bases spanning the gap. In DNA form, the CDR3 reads TGTGCCAGCAGCTTGGACTGGGTAAAAGAGACCCAGTACTTC. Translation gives CASSLDWVKETQYF.

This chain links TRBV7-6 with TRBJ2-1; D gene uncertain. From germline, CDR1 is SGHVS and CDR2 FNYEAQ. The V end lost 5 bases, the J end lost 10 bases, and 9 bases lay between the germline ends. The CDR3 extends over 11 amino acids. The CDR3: CASSPGREQFF. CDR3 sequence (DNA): TGTGCCAGCAGCCCCGGGCGGGAGCAGTTCTTC.

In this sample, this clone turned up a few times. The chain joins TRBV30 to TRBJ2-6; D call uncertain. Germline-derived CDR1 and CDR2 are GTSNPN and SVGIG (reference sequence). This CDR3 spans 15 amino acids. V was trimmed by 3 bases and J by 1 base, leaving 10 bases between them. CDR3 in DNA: TGTGCCTGGAGGACACTACTGTCTGGGGCCAACGTCCTGACTTTC. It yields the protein CAWRTLLSGANVLTF.

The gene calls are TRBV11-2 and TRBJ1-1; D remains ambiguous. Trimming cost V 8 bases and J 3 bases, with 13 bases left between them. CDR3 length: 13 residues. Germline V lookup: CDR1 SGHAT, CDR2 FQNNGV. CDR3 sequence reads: CASGKYSDTEAFF. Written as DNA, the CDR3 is TGTGCCAGCGGCAAATACTCAGACACTGAAGCTTTCTTT.

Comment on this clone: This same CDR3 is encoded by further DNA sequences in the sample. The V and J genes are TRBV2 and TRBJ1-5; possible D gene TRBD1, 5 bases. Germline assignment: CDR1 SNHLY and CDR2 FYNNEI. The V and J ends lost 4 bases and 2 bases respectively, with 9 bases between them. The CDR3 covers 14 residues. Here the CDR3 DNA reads TGTGCCAGCAGTGCAGGGCGGGGCAATCAGCCCCAGCATTTT. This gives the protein CASSAGRGNQPQHF. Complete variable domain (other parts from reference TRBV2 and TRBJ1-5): EPEVTQTPSHQVTQMGQEVILRCVPISNHLYFYWYRQILGQKVEFLVSFYNNEISEKSEIFDDQFSVERPDGSNFTLKIRSTKLEDSAMYFCASSAGRGNQPQHFGDGTRLSIL.

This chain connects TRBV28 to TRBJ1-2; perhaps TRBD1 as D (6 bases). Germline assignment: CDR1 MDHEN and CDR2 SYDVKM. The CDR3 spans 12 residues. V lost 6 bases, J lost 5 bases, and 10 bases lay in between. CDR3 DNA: TGTGCCAGCAGGTACGGACAGTATGGCTACACCTTC. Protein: CASRYGQYGYTF.

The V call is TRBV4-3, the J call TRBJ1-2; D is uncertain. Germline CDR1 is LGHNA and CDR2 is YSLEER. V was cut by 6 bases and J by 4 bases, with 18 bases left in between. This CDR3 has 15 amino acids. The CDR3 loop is CASSPEPGTIYGYTF. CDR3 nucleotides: TGCGCCAGCAGTCCAGAGCCCGGCACCATCTATGGCTACACCTTC.

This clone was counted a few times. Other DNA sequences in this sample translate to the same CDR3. The CDR3 is CSASGRDEQFF. The CDR3 nucleotides are TGCAGTGCTAGCGGGCGGGACGAGCAGTTCTTC. The chain employs TRBV20-1 and TRBJ2-1; the D gene is possibly TRBD2 (6 bases). Germline V gene lookup returns CDR1 DFQATT and CDR2 SNEGSKA (reference sequence). V gave up 3 bases and J gave up 10 bases, with 10 bases separating them. The CDR3 has 11 residues.

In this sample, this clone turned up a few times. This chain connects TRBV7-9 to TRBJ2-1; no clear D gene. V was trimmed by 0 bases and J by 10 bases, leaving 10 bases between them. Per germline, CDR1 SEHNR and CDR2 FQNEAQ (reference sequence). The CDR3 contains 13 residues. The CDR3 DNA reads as TGTGCCAGCAGCTTAGCGGTCGTTGGGGAGCAGTTCTTC. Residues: CASSLAVVGEQFF.

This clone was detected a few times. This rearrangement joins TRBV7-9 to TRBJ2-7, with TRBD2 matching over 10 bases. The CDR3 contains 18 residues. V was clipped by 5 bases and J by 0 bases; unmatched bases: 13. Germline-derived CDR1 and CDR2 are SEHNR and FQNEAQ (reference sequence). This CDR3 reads CASSRGASGSLDSYEQYF. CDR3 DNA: TGTGCCAGCAGCCGAGGCGCTAGCGGGAGCCTAGACTCCTACGAGCAGTACTTC.

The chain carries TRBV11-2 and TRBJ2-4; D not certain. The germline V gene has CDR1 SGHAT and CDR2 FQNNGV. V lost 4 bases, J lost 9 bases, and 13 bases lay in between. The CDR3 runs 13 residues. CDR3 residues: CASSSPPGVIQYF. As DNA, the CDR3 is TGTGCCAGCAGCTCGCCACCGGGCGTCATTCAGTACTTC.

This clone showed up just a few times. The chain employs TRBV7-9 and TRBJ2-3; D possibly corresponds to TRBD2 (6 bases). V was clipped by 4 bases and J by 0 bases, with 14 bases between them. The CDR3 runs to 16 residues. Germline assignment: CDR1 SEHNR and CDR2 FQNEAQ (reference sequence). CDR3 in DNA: TGTGCCAGCAGCTCCGTCGCCGGGAGAAGCACAGATACGCAGTATTTT. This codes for CASSSVAGRSTDTQYF.

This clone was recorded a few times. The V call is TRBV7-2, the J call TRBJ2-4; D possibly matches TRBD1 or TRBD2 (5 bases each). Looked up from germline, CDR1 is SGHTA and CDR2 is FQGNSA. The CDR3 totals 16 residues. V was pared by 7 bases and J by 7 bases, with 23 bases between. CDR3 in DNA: TGTGCCAGCACCCCAAGACCTAGCAGGGATTGGAACATTCAGTACTTC. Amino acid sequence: CASTPRPSRDWNIQYF.

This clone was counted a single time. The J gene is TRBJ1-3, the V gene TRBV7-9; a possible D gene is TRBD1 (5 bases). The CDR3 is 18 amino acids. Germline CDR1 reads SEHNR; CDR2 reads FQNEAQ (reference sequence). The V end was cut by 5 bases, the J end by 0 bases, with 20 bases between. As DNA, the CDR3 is TGTGCCAGCAGCGGGACGGTTAGGGGCGACTTCTCTGGAAACACCATATATTTT. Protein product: CASSGTVRGDFSGNTIYF.

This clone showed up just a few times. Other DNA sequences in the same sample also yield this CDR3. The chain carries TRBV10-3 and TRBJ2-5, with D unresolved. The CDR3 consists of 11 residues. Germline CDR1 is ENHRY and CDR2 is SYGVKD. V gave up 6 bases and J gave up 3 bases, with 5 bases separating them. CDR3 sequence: CAIRGEETQYF. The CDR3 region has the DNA TGTGCCATCAGAGGAGAAGAGACCCAGTACTTC.

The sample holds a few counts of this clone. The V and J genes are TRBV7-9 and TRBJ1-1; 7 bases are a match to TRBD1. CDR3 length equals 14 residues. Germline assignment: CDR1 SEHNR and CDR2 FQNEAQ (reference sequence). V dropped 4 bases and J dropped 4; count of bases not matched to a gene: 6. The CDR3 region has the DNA TGTGCCAGCAGCTCGCAGGGGGTCGCCACTGAAGCTTTCTTT. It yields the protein CASSSQGVATEAFF.

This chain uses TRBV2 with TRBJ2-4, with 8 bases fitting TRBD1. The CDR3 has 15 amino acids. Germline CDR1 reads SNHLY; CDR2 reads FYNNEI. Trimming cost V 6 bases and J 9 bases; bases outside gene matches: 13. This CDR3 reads CASRREGTGGVIQYF. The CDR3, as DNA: TGTGCCAGCAGGCGAGAAGGAACAGGGGGTGTCATTCAGTACTTC.

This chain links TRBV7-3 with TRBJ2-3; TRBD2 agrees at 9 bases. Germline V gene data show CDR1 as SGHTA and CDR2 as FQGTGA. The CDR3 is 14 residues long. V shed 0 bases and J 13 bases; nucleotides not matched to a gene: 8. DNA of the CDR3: TGTGCCAGCAGCTTAACAGTAGCGGGAGATTTTAAGTATTTT. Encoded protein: CASSLTVAGDFKYF.

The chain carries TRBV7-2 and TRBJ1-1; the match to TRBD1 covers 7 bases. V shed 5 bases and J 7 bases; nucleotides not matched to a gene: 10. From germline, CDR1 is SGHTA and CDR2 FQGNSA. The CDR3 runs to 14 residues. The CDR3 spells CASSPRDSAFEAFF. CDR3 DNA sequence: TGTGCCAGCAGCCCGCGGGACAGTGCATTTGAAGCTTTCTTT.

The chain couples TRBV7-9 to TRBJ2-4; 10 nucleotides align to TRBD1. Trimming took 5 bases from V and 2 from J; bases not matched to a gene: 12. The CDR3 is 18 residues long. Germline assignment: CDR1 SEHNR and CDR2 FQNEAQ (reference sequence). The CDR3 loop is CASSREFGTGVTKNIQYF. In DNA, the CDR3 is TGTGCCAGCAGCCGGGAGTTCGGGACAGGGGTGACCAAAAACATTCAGTACTTC.

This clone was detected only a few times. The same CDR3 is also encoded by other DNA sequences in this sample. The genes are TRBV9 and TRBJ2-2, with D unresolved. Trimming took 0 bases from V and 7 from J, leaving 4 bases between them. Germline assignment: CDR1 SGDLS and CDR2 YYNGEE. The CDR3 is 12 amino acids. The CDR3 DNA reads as TGTGCCAGCAGCGTAGACCGCGGGGAGCTGTTTTTT. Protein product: CASSVDRGELFF.

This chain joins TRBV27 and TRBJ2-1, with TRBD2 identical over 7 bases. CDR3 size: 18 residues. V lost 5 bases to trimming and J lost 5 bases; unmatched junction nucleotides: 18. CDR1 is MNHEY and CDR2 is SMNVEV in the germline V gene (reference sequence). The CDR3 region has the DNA TGTGCCAGCAGTGCCATCGCCGAATGGGCTAGCGGTGACAATGAGCAGTTCTTC. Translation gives CASSAIAEWASGDNEQFF.